This TCR beta chain emerged from a study of cytomegalovirus exposure and HLA in healthy donors (dated by TCRdb to 2016 to 2017). Regarding the research as a whole: According to an earlier analysis of a few hundred of the donors, some 180 million T cells yielded 120 million or so unique TCR beta sequences and around 280 Gb of sequence data. Several DR-DQ haplotypes were treated as single units for association and clustering because of strong linkage in the cohort. In an earlier analysis of over 550 of the donors, high-throughput TCR beta sequencing was used to judge whether each TCR beta V gene segment behaved as functional or pseudogenic. A later analysis re-examined previously published TCR beta repertoires from just over 650 donors and added high-resolution HLA genotyping to investigate patterns of TCR occurrence. The study profiled the T cell repertoires of 500 to 800 subjects by immunosequencing and related them to cytomegalovirus serostatus. Typing coverage differed by locus: A, B, C, DRB1 and DQB1 were typed in roughly 620-640 donors, DQA1 in 500 to 550, DPA1 in around 600, and DPB1 in 450 to 490. A later genetic analysis took genome-wide SNP genotypes for about 60% of the roughly 670 donors and used that subset as a discovery cohort. Every repertoire in the discovery cohort had been generated on one and the same sequencing platform. The genetic ancestry cluster associated with self-reported Caucasian donors included about four fifths of the roughly 360 genotyped donors. Alongside the repertoire data, information on donor age, sex, ethnicity and CMV serostatus was compiled. Rather than drawing on any new phenotypic data, the later analysis identified candidate immune exposures from TCR beta sequences and the way those sequences occurred across donors. The study aimed to test whether signatures of past pathogen exposure could be identified by cataloging public T cell receptors. To predict cytomegalovirus infection status, the study combined high-throughput TCR immunosequencing, statistical association of individual TCRs with disease status, and machine learning. A separate validation cohort of roughly 110 different subjects was used in addition to the roughly 720-subject first cohort. On average, roughly 250,000 unique TCR beta nucleotide sequences were sequenced per donor among 398 genotyped donors of the cohort, with about 17% of those sequences being non-productive. Class I and class II HLA loci were covered by the typing at four-digit resolution. An early release that covered fewer than 800 HLA-typed donors contained 300 to 350 gigabases of sequencing data and roughly 84 million unique TCR sequences. Paper-wide results and their limitations: According to a later analysis, most CMV-associated TCR beta chains appeared to be HLA-restricted, and the HLA associations seemed to be driven largely by CMV exposure. In vitro tests confirmed that a few of the cytomegalovirus-associated TCR beta chains recognize cytomegalovirus antigens. An earlier analysis of around 540 of the donors showed that most TCR beta V segments appeared in productive rearrangements either about 90% or about 30% of the time, which broadly matched IMGT annotations. A further reported finding was that TCR beta sequences accurately predicted the HLA-A and HLA-B alleles for most subjects in the first cohort. Some IMGT-functional V segments, including TRBV6-2 and TRBV6-3, could not be distinguished by the 87-base-pair reads and were therefore excluded. In a later genetic analysis, fewer N-insertions in productive TCRs were reported among donors in an Asian-associated ancestry cluster than the roughly 670-donor mean. About 17 rarely observed V segments, including chromosome 9 orphons, were excluded from the earlier analysis of approximately 500 of the donors because counts were too low. Sequencing depth was assumed to be roughly uniform across donors in the presence/absence analyses, though that assumption may not hold. Because HLA typing was missing for some donors at each locus, association tests included only the typed subset. In a later analysis, several top co-occurrence clusters were reported to appear linked to parvovirus B19, influenza, CMV and Epstein-Barr virus. The authors suggested that the approach could potentially be generalized to other disease states and immunological phenotypes. The classifier was reported to diagnose cytomegalovirus status with high specificity and sensitivity in both the original and validation cohorts. Compared with equally common non-associated chains, HLA-associated TCR beta chains in a later analysis were more clonally expanded and had lower generation probabilities. The sequencing pipeline was judged likely to have produced a cluster of highly shared sequence variants as a technical artifact. The study listed 150 to 200 TCR beta chains as associated with cytomegalovirus. CMV serostatus was the only immune exposure information available for the cohort. In a later analysis, the rate of TCR association differed among HLA loci, with DRB1 alleles having the most associated TCRs and HLA-C alleles having the fewest. A later genetic analysis associated a missense DCLRE1C variant with V-gene and J-gene trimming of TCR beta chains, and an independent cohort replicated the association. In this cohort, only TCR beta chains were sequenced, and detectable features were limited by the absence of alpha or paired-chain data. Most TCR sequences were observed very rarely across donors, whereas some public TCRs were present in many individuals. Linkage disequilibrium might explain the correlated functional status among segregating V segments, but an unknown experimental factor could not be excluded. At a false discovery rate of 0.05, a later analysis linked about 17,000 TCR beta sequences to specific HLA alleles. When HLA alleles, especially DR and DQ, strongly co-occurred, attributing TCR associations to individual alleles was difficult.

The cohort consisted of 600 or so healthy bone marrow donors. All cohort members were sampled while nominally healthy, although unrecorded immune exposures were likely present. The donor tested CMV seronegative and was one of the 352 seronegative cohort members. Each donor provided a peripheral blood sample, and peripheral blood mononuclear cells were used for TCR beta sequencing. The Qiagen DNeasy Blood Extraction Kit was used to extract genomic DNA from the blood cell samples. Details on this clone: Its antigen remains undetermined. The record has no base qualities; no much larger clone is one base away.

Sequences PRHDT (CDR1) and FYEKMQ (CDR2) are obtained from the germline V gene (reference sequence). The CDR3 starts with the cysteine, ends with the phenylalanine, and has 13 residues. Only the CDR3 part of the read is kept: 39 bases, read in frame from the first base. V loses 6 bases of germline sequence and J loses 1 base, and the interval between the two ends is 9 bases. Libraries were prepared through the immunoSEQ multiplex PCR assay. A mixture of 60 forward primers for TCR Vbeta segments and 13 reverse primers for TCR Jbeta segments was used in the multiplex PCR. A multiplex PCR assay on genomic DNA amplified the CDR3 region of rearranged TCR beta genes. The Illumina HiSeq System was used to sequence the amplified TCR beta libraries as 87-base-pair reads. Per the original workflow: In a later analysis, tens of millions of unique TCR beta chains were counted across the roughly 610 repertoires, and roughly 11 million of these chains were shared by at least two donors. Raw reads were error-corrected and collapsed into unique sequences with a nearest-neighbor algorithm that merged closely related sequences to remove PCR and sequencing errors. V, D and J gene segments were assigned by aligning CDR3 sequences to IMGT reference sequences. For a sequence to be retained, a match of at least six nucleotides was required to both a V gene segment and a J gene segment. Rearrangements were called productive when the CDR3 lacked stop codons and stayed in frame with V and J; all others were non-productive. CDR3 was defined by IMGT convention, running from the second conserved V-encoded cysteine to the conserved J-encoded phenylalanine. The earlier analysis of fewer than 700 of the donors excluded sequences that lacked an unambiguous match to a single V gene segment. In an earlier analysis of a few hundred of the donors, a V segment was called functional when productive rearrangements were above 56.7%, and segregating when the standard deviation between donors exceeded 5%. A statistical classification framework was built to diagnose cytomegalovirus status from the catalog of TCR beta chain sequences. V and J gene assignment, in a later analysis, came from comparing TCR nucleotide sequences with IMGT/GENE-DB human TR gene sequences. Using the TCRdist pipeline, a later analysis assigned CDR3 sequences along with most-parsimonious VDJ recombination scenarios. A later analysis defined each TCR beta chain by its CDR3 amino acid sequence plus V-gene family, and excluded reads lacking a unique V-gene family. In a later analysis, approximately 640 highly shared, low-generation-probability nucleotide sequences were removed to address suspected cross-contamination and a sequencing artifact. For each public chain, a later analysis derived a clonal expansion index from normalized ranks of inferred template counts within each repertoire. In a later analysis, generation probabilities were computed with a VDJ recombination model fitted to out-of-frame rearrangements, and the resulting probabilities were checked against IGoR. Hypergeometric tests were used in a later analysis to score TCR-TCR, TCR-HLA and TCR-CMV co-occurrence, with a repertoire-size bias correction applied to the TCR pairs. A later analysis estimated false discovery rates by permuting HLA or CMV assignments 20 times. In a later analysis, co-occurring TCRs were grouped using DBSCAN, with TCRdist sequence similarity added in when clustering inside HLA-allele-positive subsets. Repertoires with fewer than 30,000 or more than 120,000 public chains, plus five repertoires with anomalous nucleotide sharing, were excluded from co-occurrence clustering. TCRdb holds this immuneACCESS table with in-frame rearrangements only. Some clones are missing; in checked studies, unresolved V genes explain under half, and the rest has no known cause. Clonal size and the V and J genes are those of that table, whereas D and trimming came from the DNA. The sample has 130,000 to 150,000 clones on record, approximately 77% of them singletons. About 5.3% of the sample rests with the top ten.

Sequencing was done on a sample of PBMCs. The source is a woman between 50 and 59 years old in good health and CMV-seronegative. The rearrangement combines TRBV13 with TRBJ1-1, with no D gene named confidently. CDR3 sequence: CASRRRENTEAFF. The DNA sequence is TGTGCCAGCAGGAGACGGGAGAACACTGAAGCTTTCTTT.